One and the same sample provided the 24 T cell receptor beta chains below, sequenced in a study of OX40 agonist ivuxolimab in advanced cancers. TCRdb's table, derived via immunoSEQ multiplex PCR, lists solely in-frame clones and lacks some. The sample has 65,000 to 80,000 clones, approximately 80% seen once. Here the sequenced sample was CD4+ or CD8+ T cells sorted from blood, taken in a trial of the OX40 agonist ivuxolimab. These receptors all stem from an adult with an advanced solid tumor such as melanoma, head and neck, liver or kidney cancer.

The chain carries TRBV5-5 and TRBJ2-1; TRBD2 matches at 7 bases. Looked up from germline, CDR1 is SGHKS and CDR2 is YYEKEE (reference sequence). The CDR3 loop spans 15 amino acids. J lost 1 base, V lost 3 bases, and 4 bases had no gene match. The CDR3 sequence: CASSSSGVSYNEQFF. Written as DNA, the CDR3 is TGTGCCAGCAGCTCTAGCGGAGTTTCCTACAATGAGCAGTTCTTC.

The chain recombines TRBV7-8 with TRBJ1-6, with D possibly being TRBD1 (6 bases). This CDR3 has 16 residues. Germline V gives CDR1 SGHVS, CDR2 FQNEAQ. Trimming took 3 bases from V and 0 from J, leaving 9 bases between them. The CDR3 sequence is CASSFGQSSYNSPLHF. The CDR3 DNA sequence: TGTGCCAGCAGCTTCGGACAGAGCTCCTATAATTCACCCCTCCACTTT.

Only one count was recorded for this clone. The rearrangement joins TRBV2 to TRBJ1-2; D is unresolved. There are 14 residues in the CDR3. Germline CDR1 reads SNHLY; CDR2 reads FYNNEI. V was cut by 1 base and J by 4 bases, with 10 bases left in between. CDR3 region: CASSEERAAYGYTF. In DNA, the CDR3 is TGTGCCAGCAGTGAAGAGCGGGCAGCCTATGGCTACACCTTC.

The V call is TRBV10-3, the J call TRBJ2-5; 10 bases line up with TRBD1. CDR3 length equals 14 residues. The V gene end was trimmed by 6 bases and the J gene end by 5 bases; junction bases not matched to a gene: 6. Germline lookup yields CDR1 ENHRY and CDR2 SYGVKD. CDR3 sequence (DNA): TGTGCCATCAGACCCGACAGGGGGCCGGAGACCCAGTACTTC. Translated: CAIRPDRGPETQYF.

Remarks on this clone: Other nucleotide sequences from this sample produce the same CDR3. This chain uses TRBV6-5 with TRBJ2-7; D is possibly TRBD1 (5 bases). Trimming shortened V by 2 bases and J by 4 bases, and 9 bases separated the two germline ends. Germline CDR1 MNHEY, CDR2 SVGAGI. This CDR3 contains 13 residues. CDR3 DNA: TGTGCCAGCAGTTACCGAGACAGTTACGAGCAGTACTTC. Amino acids: CASSYRDSYEQYF.

V is TRBV4-2 and J is TRBJ2-3, with 7 nucleotides matching TRBD2. Germline trimming cut 4 bases from V and 6 bases from J; bases unmatched to any gene: 7. The CDR3 is 14 amino acids. The germline V gene has CDR1 LGHNA and CDR2 YNFKEQ. CDR3 protein: CASSRTVGGDTQYF. The CDR3, as DNA: TGTGCCAGCAGCCGGACCGTGGGGGGGGATACGCAGTATTTT.

A note on this clone: The identical CDR3 is also encoded by other nucleotide sequences in the sample. The chain links TRBV6-6 to TRBJ2-7; unclear D gene. The V end was cut by 4 bases, the J end by 3 bases, with 4 bases between. CDR3 length: 11 amino acids. Germline loops: CDR1 MNHNY, CDR2 SVGAGI (reference sequence). In DNA, the CDR3 is TGTGCCAGCAGTTCCTTCTACGAGCAGTACTTC. Protein sequence: CASSSFYEQYF.

This clone is a singleton in its sample. The chain is built from TRBV13 and TRBJ1-3; no firm D call. This CDR3 spans 14 amino acids. V was cut by 6 bases and J by 0 bases, with 9 bases left in between. CDR1 is PRHDT, CDR2 FYEKMQ, per germline (reference sequence). The CDR3 reads CASSSLNSGNTIYF. The DNA for the CDR3 is TGTGCCAGCAGTTCCCTGAACTCTGGAAACACCATATATTTT.

The table lists this clone with a few counts. The J gene is TRBJ1-4, the V gene TRBV30, with TRBD1 identical over 7 bases. Germline V gene sequence: CDR1 GTSNPN, CDR2 SVGIG (reference sequence). V was clipped by 4 bases and J by 3 bases; unmatched bases: 5. This CDR3 has 14 amino acids. This chain's CDR3 is CAWTTGMSNEKLFF. CDR3 DNA: TGTGCCTGGACGACAGGGATGTCTAATGAAAAACTGTTTTTT.

This clone was detected once. The rearrangement uses TRBV2 and TRBJ2-5, with 9 bases lining up with TRBD2. Trimming at V came to 3 bases and at J to 5 bases, leaving 10 bases not matched to a gene. There are 16 residues in the CDR3. The germline V gene encodes CDR1 SNHLY and CDR2 FYNNEI. This CDR3 reads CASSDLGGGAYETQYF. The CDR3 coding sequence is TGTGCCAGCAGTGATCTGGGCGGGGGGGCATACGAGACCCAGTACTTC.

V usage is TRBV18 and J usage is TRBJ2-2; 7 bases map to TRBD1. CDR3 length: 18 amino acids. In germline, CDR1 is KGHSH, CDR2 LQKENI. J lost 7 bases, V lost 2 bases, and 16 bases had no gene match. DNA for the CDR3: TGTGCCAGCTCACCAGGGACAGCACGAAATTGGCGTGTCGGGGAGCTGTTTTTT. Its protein is CASSPGTARNWRVGELFF.

This chain links TRBV6-5 with TRBJ2-7; a weak D match, TRBD2 (5 bases). V lost 0 bases and J 2 bases, leaving 14 bases between the germline ends. The CDR3 is made up of 16 amino acids. CDR1 and CDR2 from the germline V gene are MNHEY and SVGAGI. CDR3 DNA: TGTGCCAGCAGTTACTCGCGGGCCGCCGGAGCCTACGAGCAGTACTTC. This codes for CASSYSRAAGAYEQYF.

The V gene is TRBV6-5, the J gene TRBJ2-3; TRBD1 might be the D (7 bases). The germline V gene encodes CDR1 MNHEY and CDR2 SVGAGI. V was cut by 0 bases and J by 8 bases, with 9 bases left in between. This CDR3 is 13 amino acids long. CDR3 sequence reads: CASSYSEGATQYF. The CDR3 bases are TGTGCCAGCAGTTACTCGGAGGGGGCTACGCAGTATTTT.

The chain recombines TRBV5-1 with TRBJ2-3; possibly TRBD2 for D (6 bases). Germline-derived CDR1 and CDR2 are SGHRS and YFSETQ. V gave up 4 bases and J gave up 5 bases, with 17 bases separating them. This CDR3 spans 15 amino acids. CDR3 sequence reads: CASSPGDSWVDTQYF. In DNA, the CDR3 is TGCGCCAGCAGCCCGGGGGACTCATGGGTAGATACGCAGTATTTT.

The chain joins TRBV9 to TRBJ2-4; no clear D. The CDR3 loop spans 16 amino acids. Trimming took 0 bases from V and 0 from J, leaving 10 bases between them. Germline V gives CDR1 SGDLS, CDR2 YYNGEE. The CDR3 DNA sequence: TGTGCCAGCAGCGTAGAGCCCTCATCAGCCAAAAACATTCAGTACTTC. This sequence encodes CASSVEPSSAKNIQYF.

This clone has a handful of counts. The V and J genes are TRBV19 and TRBJ1-1; D perhaps matches TRBD1 (5 bases). V was clipped by 6 bases and J by 7 bases, with 15 bases between them. CDR1 and CDR2 from the germline V gene are LNHDA and SQIVND (reference sequence). The CDR3 totals 13 residues. CDR3 in amino acids: CASSRIGAFEAFF. As DNA, the CDR3 is TGTGCCAGTAGCCGAATTGGGGCCTTTGAAGCTTTCTTT.

The chain employs TRBV7-8 and TRBJ1-3; unclear D gene. Between the trimmed V and J ends, which lost 2 bases and 2 bases, there was a span of 7 bases. Germline values: CDR1 SGHVS, CDR2 FQNEAQ. This CDR3 has 14 residues. The CDR3 DNA follows: TGTGCCAGCAGCTTACCGGCTCCTGGAAACACCATATATTTT. Translation gives CASSLPAPGNTIYF.

The chain employs TRBV4-1 and TRBJ2-1; maybe TRBD2 (7 bases). The CDR3 is made up of 16 amino acids. Germline CDR1 and CDR2: MGHRA and YSYEKL. V was cut by 4 bases and J by 7 bases, with 20 bases left in between. The CDR3 is CASSRYVGGRANEQFF. Written as DNA, the CDR3 is TGCGCCAGCAGCCGCTATGTGGGGGGGCGGGCTAATGAGCAGTTCTTC.

This chain uses TRBV6-5 with TRBJ2-2, with D possibly being TRBD2 (5 bases). This CDR3 has 15 amino acids. V was shortened by 2 bases and J by 1 base, with 8 bases between the two germline ends. Germline values: CDR1 MNHEY, CDR2 SVGAGI. The CDR3 DNA reads as TGTGCCAGCAGTTACCGGACTGTGAACACCGGGGAGCTGTTTTTT. Its translation: CASSYRTVNTGELFF.

Turning to this clone: Different DNA sequences within this sample yield the same CDR3. The chain employs TRBV5-4 and TRBJ1-2; the match to TRBD1 covers 7 bases. CDR1 and CDR2 from the germline V gene are SGHNT and YYREEE (reference sequence). CDR3 length: 13 amino acids. J was trimmed by 3 bases and V by 1 base; bases with no gene match: 0. The CDR3 nucleotides read TGTGCCAGCAGCTTGACAGGGGACTATGGCTACACCTTC. Amino acids: CASSLTGDYGYTF.

The chain uses TRBV2 and TRBJ2-3; 7 positions match TRBD2. The trim removed 6 bases at V and 4 bases at J, leaving 10 bases unmatched. CDR1 SNHLY and CDR2 FYNNEI come from the germline V gene. CDR3 size: 15 residues. The CDR3 sequence is CASSPSTAGADTQYF. DNA of the CDR3: TGTGCCAGCAGCCCCTCCACGGCGGGGGCAGATACGCAGTATTTT.

The chain couples TRBV5-6 to TRBJ2-7; 9 nucleotides line up with TRBD1. CDR1 SGHDT and CDR2 YYEEEE come from the germline V gene. This CDR3 comprises 15 residues. V trimming: 2 bases; J trimming: 3 bases; junction bases outside the gene matches: 6. CDR3 DNA sequence: TGTGCCAGCAGCTTTACCGGGACAGGGAGCTACGAGCAGTACTTC. This translates into CASSFTGTGSYEQYF.

This chain links TRBV2 with TRBJ2-7; weak D call: TRBD2 (5 bases). V dropped 0 bases and J dropped 0 bases, with 9 bases sitting between them. The germline CDR1 and CDR2 sequences are SNHLY and FYNNEI. The CDR3 is 15 residues long. CDR3 nucleotide sequence: TGTGCCAGCAGTGAAGCCGGACGGGGCTCCTACGAGCAGTACTTC. The encoded protein is CASSEAGRGSYEQYF.

V gene TRBV2 combines with J gene TRBJ2-7; 7 bases match TRBD2. This CDR3 is 15 amino acids long. With 0 bases clipped from V and 5 bases from J, the junction kept 7 bases outside the gene matches. CDR1 is SNHLY, CDR2 FYNNEI, per germline. The CDR3 bases are TGTGCCAGCAGTGAAGCGCGGGGAGGGTCGAACGAGCAGTACTTC. Translating gives CASSEARGGSNEQYF.